The clone carrying this T cell receptor beta chain was observed a few times. This sample stems from a study of beta chain features in type 1 diabetes. CDR1 is SGHRS, CDR2 YFSETQ, per germline. This CDR3 contains 16 residues. Trimming took 1 base from V and 7 from J, leaving 17 bases between them. Expressed TCRB transcripts got sequenced, as all isolated RNA was reverse transcribed. Profiled with immunoSEQ multiplex PCR; TCRdb holds only in-frame clones, not every one. Among about 360,000 clones listed, roughly 13% were seen once. The origin of this receptor is a man younger than 30 in good health. The chain employs TRBV5-1 and TRBJ1-4; a possible D gene is TRBD1 (5 bases). Sequencing was carried out using naive CD4+ T cells from blood. CDR3 residues: CASSLMARSGGEKLFF. Written as DNA, the CDR3 is TGCGCCAGCAGCTTGATGGCCAGGTCCGGGGGTGAAAAACTGTTTTTT.